What follows are 25 T cell receptor beta chains derived from one specimen sequenced in a study of blood T cell repertoires in COVID-19. Some clones are missing from TCRdb's copy, which holds only in-frame ones; the method was immunoSEQ multiplex PCR. In the table there are about 350,000 clones, around 87% of which are singletons. The sample comprised peripheral blood. These receptors came from a woman in her forties or fifties with COVID-19, enrolled during active disease.

This sequence joins TRBV5-5 and TRBJ2-1; 8 bases line up with TRBD2. Trimming at V came to 6 bases and at J to 0 bases, leaving 5 bases not matched to a gene. The CDR3 totals 15 residues. Germline lookup yields CDR1 SGHKS and CDR2 YYEKEE (reference sequence). The CDR3 reads CASTASGYSYNEQFF. In DNA form, the CDR3 reads TGTGCCAGCACCGCTAGCGGGTACTCCTACAATGAGCAGTTCTTC.

J is TRBJ2-5 and V is TRBV6-6, with TRBD2 as a possible D gene (6 bases). Trimming left V 6 bases short and J 2 bases short, with 13 bases between. The germline gives CDR1 MNHNY, CDR2 SVGAGI (reference sequence). This CDR3 is built from 14 residues. CDR3 coding DNA: TGTGCCAGCAGGGGCGGGGCTGGGCAAGAGACCCAGTACTTC. Residues: CASRGGAGQETQYF.

This chain connects TRBV6-5 to TRBJ1-2; 8 bases are shared with TRBD1. CDR1 and CDR2 (germline): MNHEY, SVGAGI. Losses at the gene ends were 4 bases for V and 8 bases for J; bases not matched to a gene: 9. CDR3 length: 14 amino acids. The CDR3 DNA sequence: TGTGCCAGCAGTTCACTAACAGGGGGACGCGGCTACACCTTC. Amino acids: CASSSLTGGRGYTF.

The chain uses TRBV5-1 and TRBJ2-7; D not resolved. The V end was cut by 0 bases, the J end by 1 base, with 5 bases between. This CDR3 has 13 residues. CDR1 is SGHRS, CDR2 YFSETQ, per germline. The CDR3 nucleotides are TGCGCCAGCAGCTTGGACAAATCCTACGAGCAGTACTTC. Its translation is CASSLDKSYEQYF.

This clone has only one observation. V is TRBV19 and J is TRBJ1-4; 7 bases agree with TRBD1. The length of the CDR3 is 15 residues. Germline V lookup: CDR1 LNHDA, CDR2 SQIVND (reference sequence). V lost 6 bases, J lost 3 bases, and 7 bases stayed unmatched. CDR3 nucleotides: TGTGCCAGTAGCACGACAGGGCTCCCTAATGAAAAACTGTTTTTT. This encodes CASSTTGLPNEKLFF.

The chain links TRBV2 to TRBJ2-2; 9 nucleotides agree with TRBD2. Germline V gene data show CDR1 as SNHLY and CDR2 as FYNNEI. The CDR3 totals 15 residues. The V and J ends lost 3 bases and 6 bases, in that order; junction bases with no gene match: 5. CDR3 in amino acids: CASSDGGRAPGELFF. The CDR3 DNA reads as TGTGCCAGCAGTGATGGCGGGAGGGCTCCCGGGGAGCTGTTTTTT.

The chain couples TRBV5-1 to TRBJ1-6; no firm D call. The CDR3 runs 16 residues. Germline V lookup: CDR1 SGHRS, CDR2 YFSETQ. The V gene lost 5 bases and the J gene lost 8 bases, with 20 bases spanning the gap. DNA for the CDR3: TGCGCCAGCAGGGGCAGTAGGGAGTTAAGGGATTCACCCCTCCACTTT. Amino acid sequence: CASRGSRELRDSPLHF.

V gene TRBV19 combines with J gene TRBJ1-2; TRBD1 matches 10 bases. Germline V gene lookup returns CDR1 LNHDA and CDR2 SQIVND (reference sequence). The CDR3 totals 17 residues. The trim removed 5 bases at V and 4 bases at J, leaving 13 bases unmatched. The CDR3 DNA reads as TGTGCCAGTAGTCTGGACAGGGGGTCGCCCGCTTCCTATGGCTACACCTTC. This sequence encodes CASSLDRGSPASYGYTF. Using reference TRBV19 and TRBJ1-2 for the parts outside the CDR3, the full variable domain is DGGITQSPKYLFRKEGQNVTLSCEQNLNHDAMYWYRQDPGQGLRLIYYSQIVNDFQKGDIAEGYSVSREKKESFPLTVTSAQKNPTAFYLCASSLDRGSPASYGYTFGSGTRLTVV.

The chain is built from TRBV5-6 and TRBJ2-1, with 12 nucleotides matching TRBD2. After removal of 1 base from V and 6 bases from J, the junction contained 5 bases not matched to a gene. This CDR3 has 16 residues. The germline CDR1 and CDR2 sequences are SGHDT and YYEEEE. CDR3 nucleotides: TGTGCCAGCAGCTTGTCAGTGACTAGCGGGAGCAATGAGCAGTTCTTC. Protein sequence: CASSLSVTSGSNEQFF.

The chain uses TRBV9 and TRBJ2-4, with 12 bases that match TRBD2. There are 17 residues in the CDR3. Germline V gene data show CDR1 as SGDLS and CDR2 as YYNGEE. Germline trimming cut 0 bases from V and 6 bases from J; bases unmatched to any gene: 7. CDR3 nucleotide sequence: TGTGCCAGCAGCGTAGCGTCTAGCGGGAGGGCGGGAAACATTCAGTACTTC. Translating it yields CASSVASSGRAGNIQYF.

The chain employs TRBV29-1 and TRBJ2-1; 10 bases line up with TRBD2. The CDR3 runs 15 residues. Germline V lookup: CDR1 SQVTM, CDR2 ANQGSEA. The junction had 12 bases not matched to a gene; V was cut back by 5 bases and J by 8 bases. The CDR3 DNA reads TGCAGCGTTTGGGGAGGGCTAGCGGGAGTTTATGAGCAGTTCTTC. This codes for CSVWGGLAGVYEQFF.

This rearrangement joins TRBV7-9 to TRBJ1-2, with 8 bases matching TRBD1. The CDR3 is 16 amino acids. With 2 bases clipped from V and 4 bases from J, the junction kept 9 bases outside the gene matches. In germline, CDR1 is SEHNR, CDR2 FQNEAQ (reference sequence). CDR3 DNA sequence: TGTGCCAGCAGCTTAACGACAGGGGCGACTAGCTATGGCTACACCTTC. This gives the protein CASSLTTGATSYGYTF.

The rearrangement links TRBV10-1 to TRBJ2-2; no firm D call. This CDR3 has 14 residues. The V end was cut by 7 bases, the J end by 0 bases, with 9 bases between. Germline values: CDR1 WNHNN, CDR2 SYGVQD (reference sequence). The CDR3: CASNPRTNTGELFF. The CDR3 nucleotides are TGCGCCAGCAACCCTAGGACGAACACCGGGGAGCTGTTTTTT.

This rearrangement joins TRBV10-3 to TRBJ2-7; maybe TRBD1 (5 bases). The germline V gene encodes CDR1 ENHRY and CDR2 SYGVKD. This CDR3 comprises 13 residues. V was clipped by 3 bases and J by 2 bases, with 8 bases between them. The CDR3 region is CAISESGTYEQYF. CDR3 nucleotides: TGTGCCATCAGTGAATCAGGGACCTACGAGCAGTACTTC.

The chain carries TRBV2 and TRBJ1-2; TRBD1 might be the D (5 bases). CDR1 is SNHLY, CDR2 FYNNEI, per germline. V gave up 1 base and J gave up 3 bases, with 12 bases separating them. The CDR3 is 15 amino acids. The CDR3 protein is CASSEGPQGYYGYTF. The CDR3 DNA is TGTGCCAGCAGTGAAGGCCCGCAGGGCTACTATGGCTACACCTTC. The full variable domain, its missing parts supplied by reference TRBV2 and TRBJ1-2, is EPEVTQTPSHQVTQMGQEVILRCVPISNHLYFYWYRQILGQKVEFLVSFYNNEISEKSEIFDDQFSVERPDGSNFTLKIRSTKLEDSAMYFCASSEGPQGYYGYTFGSGTRLTVV.

The rearrangement uses TRBV27 and TRBJ2-3; D is ambiguous. CDR3 length: 16 residues. Germline lookup yields CDR1 MNHEY and CDR2 SMNVEV (reference sequence). V was clipped by 10 bases and J by 6 bases, with 26 bases between them. The CDR3 reads CATTPSPVAPRDTQYF. As DNA, the CDR3 is TGTGCCACCACACCGAGTCCAGTTGCGCCGCGGGATACGCAGTATTTT.

The gene calls are TRBV29-1 and TRBJ1-4; D gene unclear. V was cut by 3 bases and J by 7 bases, with 12 bases left in between. This CDR3 has 13 amino acids. Germline loops: CDR1 SQVTM, CDR2 ANQGSEA. The CDR3 DNA is TGCAGCGTTGAGGAGGATCTAAGTGAAAAACTGTTTTTT. Residues: CSVEEDLSEKLFF.

For this clone: The same CDR3 arises from other DNA sequences in this sample as well. The chain is built from TRBV12-5 and TRBJ1-1; TRBD1 matches at 9 bases. The germline CDR1 and CDR2 sequences are LGHNT and FRNRAP. J gave up 4 bases and V 1 base, and 1 base lay outside the gene matches. The CDR3 is 14 residues long. The CDR3 DNA reads TGTGCTAGTGGTTTGGGACAGGGGGGCACTGAAGCTTTCTTT. This codes for CASGLGQGGTEAFF.

This clone has only a few counts. V usage is TRBV6-6 and J usage is TRBJ2-7; 10 bases are a match to TRBD2. Looked up from germline, CDR1 is MNHNY and CDR2 is SVGAGI (reference sequence). The V and J ends lost 6 bases and 2 bases, in that order; junction bases with no gene match: 4. The CDR3 has 14 residues. In DNA, the CDR3 is TGTGCCAGCAGGACTAGCGGGCAAACCTACGAGCAGTACTTC. Amino acids: CASRTSGQTYEQYF.

This chain connects TRBV3-1 (or the pseudogene TRBV3-2) to TRBJ2-7; 13 bases map to TRBD2. The CDR3 has 16 residues. Germline V gene sequence: CDR1 LGHDT, CDR2 YNNKEL (reference sequence). J was trimmed by 5 bases and V by 5 bases; bases with no gene match: 9. Written as DNA, the CDR3 is TGTGCCAGCAGCGATCGACTAGCGGGAGGCTTCGACGAGCAGTACTTC. It translates to CASSDRLAGGFDEQYF.

CDR3 DNA: TGTGCCAGCAGGACCGGGCTAGCGGGAGTGTCGCAGTACTTC. Amino acid sequence: CASRTGLAGVSQYF. The V and J genes are TRBV6-5 and TRBJ2-7; TRBD2 aligns across 10 bases. The CDR3 totals 14 residues. The germline CDR1 and CDR2 sequences are MNHEY and SVGAGI. V lost 6 bases and J lost 9; bases outside the gene matches: 11.

The chain is built from TRBV14 and TRBJ2-4, with TRBD2 matching 9 bases. There are 15 residues in the CDR3. The J segment lost 1 base and the V segment lost 4 bases, leaving 2 bases of the junction unmatched. Germline CDR1 is SGHDN and CDR2 is FVKESK. This CDR3 reads CASSLAGVAKNIQYF. For the CDR3, the DNA is TGTGCCAGCAGCCTAGCGGGAGTTGCCAAAAACATTCAGTACTTC.

Remarks on this clone: An end of the junction differs from the germline gene, which may be a read error. The rearrangement links TRBV24-1 to TRBJ2-2, with 12 bases identical to TRBD2. The CDR3 is made up of 18 amino acids. Germline V gene lookup returns CDR1 KGHDR and CDR2 SFDVKD. CDR3 bases: TGTGCCACCAGTGACTCCCATCCTAGCGGGAGGGCCGGTCGGGGAGCTGTTTTT. Amino acid sequence: CATSDSHPSGRAGRGAVF.

The chain uses TRBV5-1 and TRBJ1-5, with 7 bases identical to TRBD1. This CDR3 region has 17 residues. J lost 5 bases, V lost 4 bases, and 15 bases had no gene match. Germline assignment: CDR1 SGHRS and CDR2 YFSETQ. The CDR3 coding sequence is TGCGCCAGCAGCCCGGGCGAGGACAGGCGGCGGCATCAGCCCCAGCATTTT. It yields the protein CASSPGEDRRRHQPQHF.

The chain couples TRBV2 to TRBJ2-1; D is perhaps TRBD2 (6 bases). With 6 bases removed from V and 7 bases from J, the gap between germline ends came to 22 bases. Germline V CDR1 and CDR2: SNHLY, FYNNEI. The CDR3 extends over 16 amino acids. CDR3 in amino acids: CASSRTGSGQRNEQFF. CDR3 sequence (DNA): TGTGCCAGCAGCCGAACTGGTAGCGGACAAAGGAATGAGCAGTTCTTC.